Listed below are T cell receptor beta chains from one sample, sequenced in a study of cytotoxic CD8 clonotypes in ibrutinib-treated CLL. Only in-frame clones appear in the TCRdb table, and some are missing; sequencing was by immunoSEQ multiplex PCR. The table lists more than 70,000 clones, more than 75% of them singletons. The source was PBMCs, collected after 12 months of ibrutinib treatment. These receptors came from a human donor with chronic lymphocytic leukemia. Both conserved end residues are part of each CDR3. The order of the fields is V gene, clone size, J gene, D gene, CDR3 DNA, CDR3 protein. D genes are given only for firm matches. Only part of the rows carry a size: once, few, many, or a class if the clone is expanded.

TRBV28,-,TRBJ2-7,TRBD1,TGTGCCAGCAAAAAACAGGGGGCCAACTCCTACGAGCAGTACTTC,CASKKQGANSYEQYF
TRBV5-4,-,TRBJ1-5,-,TGTGCCAGCAGCCAAGGGGGGGGCAATCAGCCCCAGCATTTT,CASSQGGGNQPQHF
TRBV19,-,TRBJ2-3,-,TGTGCCAGTAGTATTCAGGGTTCTGGGGATACGCAGTATTTT,CASSIQGSGDTQYF
TRBV10-1,-,TRBJ2-2,-,TGCGCCAGCAGCCCGACTAGTCGGGCTGCCGGGGAGCTGTTTTTT,CASSPTSRAAGELFF
TRBV5-3,few,TRBJ1-1,-,TGTGCCAGAAGCTTGTCAGGGACGAACACTGAAGCTTTCTTT,CARSLSGTNTEAFF
TRBV5-6,-,TRBJ1-4,-,TGTGCCAGCAGCTTGGCCCTGTCGGCCAATGAAAAACTGTTTTTT,CASSLALSANEKLFF
TRBV11-2,-,TRBJ2-2,-,TGTGCCAGCAGCCCCCGGGCCACCGGGGAGCTGTTTTTT,CASSPRATGELFF
TRBV15,-,TRBJ2-1,TRBD2,TGTGCCACCAGCAGGGGCGGGACTAGCTCCTACAATGAGCAGTTCTTC,CATSRGGTSSYNEQFF
TRBV4-3,few,TRBJ1-4,TRBD1,TGCGCCAGCAGCCCCCAGACTGGGACAGGGGATGAAAAACTGTTTTTT,CASSPQTGTGDEKLFF
TRBV19,-,TRBJ1-5,TRBD1,TGTGCCAGTAGTATTGGACAGGGGCGGAATCAGCCCCAGCATTTT,CASSIGQGRNQPQHF
TRBV5-4,-,TRBJ2-1,-,TGTGCCAGCAGCGACCCTGGGCGTGGCAGGCACTACAATGAGCAGTTCTTC,CASSDPGRGRHYNEQFF
TRBV27,-,TRBJ2-1,TRBD1,TGTGCCAGCAGTCCAGGGGGACCCAATGAGCAGTTCTTC,CASSPGGPNEQFF
TRBV19,-,TRBJ2-2,TRBD1,TGTGCCAGTAGGGACAGGGGGCGCACCGGGGAGCTGTTTTTT,CASRDRGRTGELFF
TRBV15,-,TRBJ1-1,-,TGTGCCACCAGCAGAGATCGGCTGGGACACCCGGGCACTGAAGCTTTCTTT,CATSRDRLGHPGTEAFF
TRBV23-1,-,TRBJ1-6,-,TGCGCCAGCACAACCCGGGCCCCGAATTCACCCCTCCACTTT,CASTTRAPNSPLHF
TRBV10-3,-,TRBJ1-5,TRBD1,TGTGCCATCAGTGAGCACGGGACAGGAGTTGGGCAGCCCCAGCATTTT,CAISEHGTGVGQPQHF
TRBV6-6,-,TRBJ2-7,-,TGTGCCAGCAGTTACTCGGCAGATTACGAGCAGTACTTC,CASSYSADYEQYF
TRBV7-9,-,TRBJ1-2,-,TGTGCCAGCAGCTTAGTCACAGGGCCGGCCTCTAACTATGGCTACACCTTC,CASSLVTGPASNYGYTF
TRBV9,-,TRBJ1-3,-,TGTGCCAGCAGCGTAGGGGGCGCGTCTGGAAACACCATATATTTT,CASSVGGASGNTIYF
TRBV28,-,TRBJ1-4,-,TGTGCCAGCACTTCTACGGGGGGCGCGGGTGAAAAACTGTTTTTT,CASTSTGGAGEKLFF
TRBV5-1,-,TRBJ2-7,-,TGCGCCAGCAGTGGGGAATACGAGCAGTACTTC,CASSGEYEQYF